These T cell receptor beta chains were read from a single sample in a study of shared clonotypes between healthy human individuals. Libraries were prepared by immunoSEQ multiplex PCR; TCRdb keeps only in-frame clonotypes and omits some of them. Of about a million clones in the sample, over 75% are singletons; the top ten hold approximately 1.5%. Sample: memory CD4+ T cells sorted from blood. The receptor source for this set is a man between 18 and 35 years old in good health. Both conserved end residues are part of each CDR3.

V gene | CDR3 length | CDR3 protein
TRBV19 | 16 | CASRAQGQRNTGELFF
TRBV6-1 | 17 | CASSERQGGLSGNTIYF
TRBV18 | 15 | CASSPTAGRQETQYF
TRBV28 | 15 | CASSLGGRAQETQYF
TRBV2 | 15 | CASSVRGGRDNEQFF
TRBV28 | 14 | CASRGGGTNTEAFF
TRBV5-6 | 16 | CASSPRTGGNTGELFF
TRBV27 | 16 | CASSFSRTVHSYEQYF
TRBV6-5 | 14 | CASSYSVQGWGVVF
TRBV10-3 | 13 | CAISDRTDAEAFF
TRBV9 | 14 | CASSLRAEPYEQYF
TRBV6-5 | 13 | CASSYSSIGELFF
TRBV5-6 | 15 | CASRGYGNTGNTIYF
TRBV10-2 | 15 | CASSGQGTPNTEAFF
TRBV10-1 | 15 | CASSRQGANTGELFF
TRBV5-4 | 14 | CASSSPGQGDEQYF
TRBV30 | 14 | CAWTRGGRGSEAFF
TRBV29-1 | 14 | CSVTSAAWNTEAFF
TRBV5-4 | 15 | CASSLSRPGIYGYTF
TRBV11-2 | 13 | CASSSSREHEQYF
TRBV2 | 14 | CASSLDRERYGYTF
TRBV5-1 | 15 | CASSLEIKGIDEQYF
TRBV28 | 13 | CASSNGQGYGYTF
TRBV18 | 16 | CASSPLGTGNTGELFF
TRBV19 | 13 | CASIGQARNTIYF
TRBV11-2 | 15 | CASSFDGGTNSPLHF
TRBV10-3 | 16 | CAISDLEAGGTRPQYF
TRBV6-1 | 15 | CAARGATGSNSPLHF
TRBV30 | 12 | CAWSGGRNGYTF
TRBV5-1 | 17 | CASSRGTRDSLSYEQYF
TRBV6-4 | 14 | CASSVGTGGAEQFF
TRBV9 | 15 | CASSVETGSYNEQFF
TRBV28 | 13 | CASSPGGYQPQHF
TRBV29-1 | 16 | CSVYGQGEAGNTEAFF
TRBV28 | 15 | CASSFMAGQAGSYTF
TRBV12-5 | 15 | CASGPGQTYTGELFF
TRBV9 | 18 | CASSVGGPHFPSGNTIYF
TRBV6-1 | 13 | CASSRTGLETQYF
TRBV7-2 | 17 | CASSPRDRVSGANVLTF
TRBV27 | 19 | CASSRKLAGVPQGTDTQYF
TRBV9 | 19 | CASSVGLLGTAGLQETQYF
TRBV30 | 16 | CAWSRTGQQFYNEQFF
TRBV13 | 14 | CASSFDRATYEQYF
TRBV7-2 | 14 | CASSLGAGLYEQYF
TRBV6-1 | 13 | CASREGAGQPQHF
TRBV7-2 | 11 | CASSLNREQFF
TRBV13 | 15 | CASSLRLAGVDTQYF
TRBV7-2 | 13 | CASSVLAGETQYF
TRBV4-1 | 13 | CASSQGEAGELFF
TRBV6-1 | 15 | CASSEARALNYGYTF
TRBV30 | 13 | CAWLEAANYGYTF
TRBV7-9 | 16 | CASSSLGWGSSYEQYF
TRBV5-6 | 13 | CASSAEQQETQYF